The rows below give T cell receptor beta chains drawn from one sample of a study of graft-versus-host responses after intestinal transplantation. The antigens for these receptors are not known. The data were produced by immunoSEQ multiplex PCR, yet TCRdb's version contains in-frame clones alone and is incomplete. There are tens of thousands of clones in the sample; around 93% occur only once, and around 0.49% lies in the top ten. Sequences were derived from unstimulated CD8+ T cells sorted from spleen or lymph node cells, sampled before intestinal transplant. The receptors were sampled from a human donor who received an intestinal transplant. Both conserved end residues are part of each CDR3. Each record gives: V gene, J gene, D gene, CDR3 DNA, CDR3 protein. A D gene is named only where the DNA matches it firmly.

TRBV5-1	TRBJ2-3	TRBD2	TGCGCCAGCAGCGGAATAACCGTAGCGGGTAGCACAGATACGCAGTATTTT	CASSGITVAGSTDTQYF
TRBV14	TRBJ2-1	NA	TGTGCCAGCAGCCAAGATAGAAACAATGAGCAGTTCTTC	CASSQDRNNEQFF
TRBV30	TRBJ1-1	NA	TGTGCCTGGAGTGCAGGTTCGAACACTGAAGCTTTCTTT	CAWSAGSNTEAFF
TRBV2	TRBJ1-1	NA	TGTGCCAGCAGTGAAATCCTCGGGGATTTGGACCAAGCTTTCTTT	CASSEILGDLDQAFF
TRBV5-1	TRBJ2-7	NA	TGCGCCAGCAGCTTAGGGGGGGCATCCTACGAGCAGTACTTC	CASSLGGASYEQYF
TRBV4-1	TRBJ2-7	TRBD1	TGCGCCAGCAGCCTAGTCGGGACAGGGGTGTACGAGCAGTACTTC	CASSLVGTGVYEQYF
TRBV19	TRBJ2-7	NA	TGTGCCAGTAGTATAGGGCAGGGATCCTACGAGCAGTACTTC	CASSIGQGSYEQYF
TRBV21-1	TRBJ2-7	NA	TGTGCCAGCAGCAAAGCCTATACGGACAGGGGGTTTAGGGTGCAGTACTTC	CASSKAYTDRGFRVQYF
TRBV27	TRBJ2-2	NA	TGTGCCAGCAGCCCACAGGGTACCGGGGAGCTGTTTTTT	CASSPQGTGELFF
TRBV14	TRBJ2-3	NA	TGTGCCAGCACTTCCGGAGATACGCAGTATTTT	CASTSGDTQYF